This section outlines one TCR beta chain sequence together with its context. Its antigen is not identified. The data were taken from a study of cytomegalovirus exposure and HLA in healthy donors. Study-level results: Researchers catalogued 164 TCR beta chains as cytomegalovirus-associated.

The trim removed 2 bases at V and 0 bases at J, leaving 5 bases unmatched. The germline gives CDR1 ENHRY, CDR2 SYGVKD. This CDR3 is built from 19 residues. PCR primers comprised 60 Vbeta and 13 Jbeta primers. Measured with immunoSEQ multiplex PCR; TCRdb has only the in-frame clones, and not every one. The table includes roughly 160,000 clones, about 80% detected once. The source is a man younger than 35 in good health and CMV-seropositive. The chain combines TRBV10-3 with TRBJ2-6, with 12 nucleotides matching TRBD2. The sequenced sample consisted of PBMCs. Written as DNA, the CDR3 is TGTGCCATCAGTGAGCCTCGGACTAGCGGGAACTCTGGGGCCAACGTCCTGACTTTC. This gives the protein CAISEPRTSGNSGANVLTF.